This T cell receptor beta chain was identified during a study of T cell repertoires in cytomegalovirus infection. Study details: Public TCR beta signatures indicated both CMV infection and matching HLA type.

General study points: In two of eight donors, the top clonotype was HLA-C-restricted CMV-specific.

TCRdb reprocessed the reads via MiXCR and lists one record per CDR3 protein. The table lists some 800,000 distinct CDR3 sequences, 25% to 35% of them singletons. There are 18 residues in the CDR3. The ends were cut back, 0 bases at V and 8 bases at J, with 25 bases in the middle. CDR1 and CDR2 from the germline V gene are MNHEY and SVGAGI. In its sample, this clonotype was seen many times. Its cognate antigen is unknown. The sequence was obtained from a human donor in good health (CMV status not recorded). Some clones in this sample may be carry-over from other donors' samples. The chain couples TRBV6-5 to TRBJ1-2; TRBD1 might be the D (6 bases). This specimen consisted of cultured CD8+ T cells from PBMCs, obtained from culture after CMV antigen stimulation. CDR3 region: CASSYSIGTMSVRDGYTF. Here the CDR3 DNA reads TGTGCCAGCAGTTACTCGATAGGGACAATGTCTGTCAGGGACGGCTACACCTTC.